This T cell receptor (beta chain) derives from a study of blood T cell repertoires in COVID-19. As for the study in general: The samples span acute and convalescent COVID-19 from the United States, Italy and Spain.

As handled by the study authors: It was from reference gene primer amplification that nucleated cell counts were estimated. Clones were sequenced by immunoSEQ multiplex PCR, and TCRdb holds only the in-frame ones, with some missing. The V and J calls and clone size are taken from that table; D and trimming were inferred from the DNA. The sample has about 78,000 clones, around nine tenths seen once; the top ten hold roughly 4.5%. Trimming cost V 3 bases and J 0 bases, with 12 bases left between them. This CDR3 is 16 amino acids long. Germline CDR1 and CDR2: SGHNT and YYREEE (reference sequence). The sample was peripheral blood. This clonotype was obtained from a man between 50 and 59 years old with active or convalescent COVID-19. This chain connects TRBV5-4 to TRBJ2-2; D might be TRBD1 (6 bases). The CDR3 sequence is CASSSGTLANTGELFF. The CDR3 bases are TGTGCCAGCAGCTCCGGGACACTAGCGAACACCGGGGAGCTGTTTTTT.